The 2 T cell receptor beta chains below were found in one sample sequenced in a study of metastatic and nonmetastatic thyroid tumors. Patients underwent thyroid surgery, and none had received any treatment before it. TCRdb re-called the PCR reads via MiXCR. In the table there are roughly 89,000 clones, around 12% of which are singletons. Material: tumor tissue. All receptors come from a female donor with papillary thyroid cancer or a benign thyroid nodule (not recorded which). Some clones in this sample may be carry-over from other donors' samples.

By share of the sample, this clone is medium-sized (0.01 to 0.1%). The V and J genes are TRBV6-1 and TRBJ1-1; D is unclear. Germline assignment: CDR1 MNHNS and CDR2 SASEGT. This CDR3 has 13 amino acids. V was shortened by 6 bases and J by 2 bases, with 10 bases between the two germline ends. This CDR3 is CASRTGSNTEAFF. CDR3 DNA sequence: TGTGCCAGCAGAACCGGCTCAAACACTGAAGCTTTCTTT.

The gene calls are TRBV7-3 and TRBJ2-2; D unclear. Germline values: CDR1 SGHTA, CDR2 FQGTGA. This CDR3 is 14 amino acids long. V was cut by 2 bases and J by 0 bases, with 4 bases left in between. The CDR3 DNA reads as TGTGCCAGCAGCTTAGGTTCGAACACCGGGGAGCTGTTTTTT. It specifies CASSLGSNTGELFF.